The 14 T cell receptor beta chains below all came from one sample that was sequenced in a study of OX40 agonist ivuxolimab in advanced cancers. Profiling relied on immunoSEQ multiplex PCR, and the TCRdb table lists in-frame clones only, not all of them. The sample has around 56,000 clones; approximately 82% are singletons. The sample here was CD4+ or CD8+ T cells sorted from blood, taken in a trial of the OX40 agonist ivuxolimab. All receptors come from an adult with an advanced solid tumor such as melanoma, head and neck, liver or kidney cancer.

The count of this clone is one. The DNA of the CDR3 is TGTGCCAGCAGCTTGGTGGTTACGGATGAGCAGTTCTTC. Translated: CASSLVVTDEQFF. The chain carries TRBV5-4 and TRBJ2-1, with D unresolved. Trimming took off 0 bases at V and 8 bases at J, with 9 bases between the two ends. Germline V gives CDR1 SGHNT, CDR2 YYREEE (reference sequence). The CDR3 runs to 13 residues.

The chain joins TRBV30 to TRBJ1-1, with 10 nucleotides matching TRBD1. The CDR3 is 16 amino acids. V lost 2 bases, J lost 3 bases, and 9 bases stayed unmatched. In germline, CDR1 is GTSNPN, CDR2 SVGIG (reference sequence). DNA of the CDR3: TGTGCCTGGAGTTCCCTCCGGGACAGGGGCGACACTGAAGCTTTCTTT. Amino acids: CAWSSLRDRGDTEAFF.

The rearrangement links TRBV2 to TRBJ1-5, with D perhaps TRBD1 (6 bases). V lost 5 bases, J lost 11 bases, and 22 bases lay in between. Germline V gene data show CDR1 as SNHLY and CDR2 as FYNNEI. The CDR3 loop spans 15 amino acids. The DNA for the CDR3 is TGTGCCAGCAGTCACCGGGACACCCTGATTAAGGCCCAGCATTTT. It yields the protein CASSHRDTLIKAQHF.

This clone has a handful of counts. The gene calls are TRBV2 and TRBJ1-5; 9 positions agree with TRBD1. The V gene's germline CDR1 is SNHLY and CDR2 FYNNEI. The V gene end was trimmed by 8 bases and the J gene end by 2 bases; junction bases not matched to a gene: 4. The CDR3 length is 14 residues. The CDR3 loop is CASGRDRGNQPQHF. The DNA of the CDR3 is TGTGCCAGCGGTAGGGACAGGGGCAATCAGCCCCAGCATTTT.

The V and J genes are TRBV11-2 and TRBJ2-1; D may match TRBD1 or TRBD2 (5 bases each). The V gene's germline CDR1 is SGHAT and CDR2 FQNNGV. Trimming took 1 base from V and 8 from J, leaving 9 bases between them. The CDR3 totals 13 residues. The CDR3, as DNA: TGTGCCAGCAGCTTAGTCGAGGGGCATGAGCAGTTCTTC. This codes for CASSLVEGHEQFF.

This rearrangement joins TRBV18 to TRBJ1-3; possibly TRBD1 for D (6 bases). The germline CDR1 and CDR2 sequences are KGHSH and LQKENI. The V and J ends lost 2 bases and 4 bases respectively, with 6 bases between them. CDR3 length equals 13 residues. The CDR3 region is CASSPGQGNTIYF. CDR3 nucleotides: TGTGCCAGCTCACCAGGACAGGGAAACACCATATATTTT.

The V and J genes are TRBV6-6 and TRBJ1-1, with 8 bases fitting TRBD1. The CDR3 runs to 13 residues. Germline V gene sequence: CDR1 MNHNY, CDR2 SVGAGI (reference sequence). J was trimmed by 13 bases and V by 5 bases; bases with no gene match: 12. DNA for the CDR3: TGTGCCAGCAGTCCCCGGGACAGGCTAATGGGTTTCTTT. Protein: CASSPRDRLMGFF.

This clone was observed a single time. The CDR3 nucleotides read TGTGCCTGGAGTGTAAGGGGCGACTTCGGCTACACCTTC. It specifies CAWSVRGDFGYTF. The rearrangement joins TRBV30 to TRBJ1-2, with D possibly being TRBD1 (5 bases). The CDR3 is 13 amino acids. Germline V CDR1 and CDR2: GTSNPN, SVGIG (reference sequence). V gave up 0 bases and J gave up 8 bases, with 13 bases separating them.

The rearrangement links TRBV14 to TRBJ1-6; 7 positions agree with TRBD1. CDR1 is SGHDN and CDR2 is FVKESK in the germline V gene. V gave up 4 bases and J gave up 4 bases; unmatched junction bases: 4. This CDR3 comprises 15 residues. CDR3 sequence: CASSPQGGYNSPLHF. The CDR3 coding sequence is TGTGCCAGCAGCCCCCAGGGGGGATATAATTCACCCCTCCACTTT.

The J gene is TRBJ2-7, the V gene TRBV5-6, with a weak D call TRBD1 (5 bases). This CDR3 is built from 14 residues. V was pared by 2 bases and J by 3 bases, with 12 bases between. The V gene's germline CDR1 is SGHDT and CDR2 YYEEEE. The DNA of the CDR3 is TGTGCCAGCAGCTTCGTCGCAGGGATCTACGAGCAGTACTTC. It yields the protein CASSFVAGIYEQYF.

The chain is built from TRBV2 and TRBJ2-5; maybe TRBD1 (6 bases). The CDR3 is 11 residues long. V was clipped by 7 bases and J by 4 bases, with 7 bases between them. Germline CDR1 is SNHLY and CDR2 is FYNNEI. The CDR3 sequence: CASIGGETQYF. In DNA form, the CDR3 reads TGTGCCAGCATAGGGGGAGAGACCCAGTACTTC.

The chain joins TRBV15 to TRBJ2-3; the match to TRBD2 covers 8 bases. Germline V CDR1 and CDR2: LNHNV, YYDKDF (reference sequence). This CDR3 contains 16 residues. Unmatched junction bases numbered 13, after V lost 5 bases and J lost 6 bases. The CDR3, as DNA: TGTGCCACCAGCCCGGGGACGGGGGGGCCCGAGGATACGCAGTATTTT. It encodes CATSPGTGGPEDTQYF.

V usage is TRBV11-2 and J usage is TRBJ2-3; D unresolved. This CDR3 is 13 amino acids long. Trimming took 3 bases from V and 1 from J, leaving 5 bases between them. Germline CDR1 SGHAT, CDR2 FQNNGV. Written as DNA, the CDR3 is TGTGCCAGCAGCTTCGATCGCACAGATACGCAGTATTTT. This sequence encodes CASSFDRTDTQYF.

The V call is TRBV5-4, the J call TRBJ2-1; unclear D gene. The CDR3 extends over 12 amino acids. Trimming shortened V by 3 bases and J by 5 bases, and 6 bases separated the two germline ends. Germline assignment: CDR1 SGHNT and CDR2 YYREEE (reference sequence). For the CDR3, the DNA is TGTGCCAGCAGCTCTCAGCACAATGAGCAGTTCTTC. This codes for CASSSQHNEQFF.